Given below is one T cell receptor (beta chain) in context. CD8+ and CD4+ T cells circulating in blood were sequenced for TCR beta. Relapsing-remitting disease, either stable or active, was present in the multiple sclerosis controls, who were treatment-naive patients. Through negative isolation, CD4+ and CD8+ T cells were obtained, while TEMRA cells were enriched using FACS. CDR3 length equals 14 residues. The V end lost 5 bases, the J end lost 6 bases, and 17 bases lay between the germline ends. Germline CDR1 reads SGHTA; CDR2 reads FQGTGA. Reverse transcription of roughly 0.45 to 1 ug RNA used random hexamers. It was immunoSEQ multiplex PCR that amplified TCR beta CDR3 across 54 Vbeta and 13 Jbeta. TCRdb passed the immunoSEQ multiplex PCR reads through MiXCR, listing each CDR3 protein once. The sample lists roughly 200,000 distinct CDR3 sequences; around 95% were seen once. The sample originates from a study of CD8 T cells in Susac syndrome.

V usage is TRBV7-3 and J usage is TRBJ2-7; D not certain. Sequencing used CD4+ T cells from PBMCs. This TCR was sampled from a human donor with multiple sclerosis. CDR3 sequence: CASSPGARKCEQYV. CDR3 nucleotide sequence: TGTGCCAGCAGCCCTGGCGCGAGAAAGTGCGAGCAGTACGTC.